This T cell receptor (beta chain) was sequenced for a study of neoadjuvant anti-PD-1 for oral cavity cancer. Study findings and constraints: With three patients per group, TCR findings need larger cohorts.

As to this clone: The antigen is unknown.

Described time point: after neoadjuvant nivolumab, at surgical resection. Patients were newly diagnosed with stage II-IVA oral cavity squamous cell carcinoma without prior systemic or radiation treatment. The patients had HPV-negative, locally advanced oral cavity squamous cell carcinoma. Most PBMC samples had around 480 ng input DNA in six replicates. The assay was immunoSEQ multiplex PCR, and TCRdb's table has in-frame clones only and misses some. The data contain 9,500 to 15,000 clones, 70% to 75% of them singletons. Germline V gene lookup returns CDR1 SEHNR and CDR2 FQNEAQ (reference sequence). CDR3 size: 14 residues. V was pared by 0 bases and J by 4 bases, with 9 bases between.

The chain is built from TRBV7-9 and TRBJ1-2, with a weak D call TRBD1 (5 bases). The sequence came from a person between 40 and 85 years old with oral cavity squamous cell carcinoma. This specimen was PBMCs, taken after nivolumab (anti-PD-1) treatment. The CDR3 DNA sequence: TGTGCCAGCAGCTTAGCCCCAGGGTCCTATGGCTACACCTTC. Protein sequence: CASSLAPGSYGYTF.